Sequencing of this T cell receptor beta chain was carried out in a study of persistence of HIV-infected CD4 T cells. The overall study: The sample holds CD4+ T cells responsive to CMV or HIV-1 Gag. A couple of participants gave one leukapheresis sample; others gave up to about 180 mL blood repeatedly. Broader study findings: The rare CMV-responding cells with HIV-1 proviruses were not separately TCR-sequenced.

Overlapping HIV-1 Gag 15-mer peptides at about 1 ug per peptide per mL were used. Memory cells lacking CD40L and CD69 with high CD45RO were sorted. An 18-hour stimulation of CD8-depleted PBMCs used anti-CD28/CD49d costimulation, CD40-blocking antibody and enfuvirtide. The immunoSEQ assay was version 4, run in survey mode. Method: immunoSEQ multiplex PCR; TCRdb's copy keeps in-frame clones and lacks some. The data contain 64,000 or so clones, about 69% of them singletons. As concerns this clone: Its antigen is not identified.

This TCR was sampled from an adult man with HIV who was CMV-seropositive. This specimen was CD4+ T cells sorted from PBMCs after 18-hour stimulation, taken from a patient who received antiretroviral therapy.

The CDR3 DNA reads as TGTGCCAGCAGTACAGGGGGCGCGGGAAACTATGGCTACACCTTC. It yields the protein CASSTGGAGNYGYTF. The genes are TRBV6-5 and TRBJ1-2; the match to TRBD1 covers 9 bases. V was clipped by 5 bases and J by 2 bases; unmatched bases: 6. The CDR3 is 15 amino acids. The germline gives CDR1 MNHEY, CDR2 SVGAGI.